This T cell receptor (beta chain) was obtained from a study of PD-1 blockade in classical Hodgkin lymphoma. Points from the study as a whole: Baseline TCR diversity was reportedly lower in newly diagnosed patients than in healthy donors. It was reported as lower still in relapsed/refractory patients. Nothing has yet pinned down what causes the repertoire differences, possibly disease activity or prior therapy.

The length of the CDR3 is 13 residues. V lost 4 bases, J lost 7 bases, and 14 bases lay in between. Germline-derived CDR1 and CDR2 are SGHRS and YFSETQ. This sample's time point: newly diagnosed, previously untreated cHL patient sample. Newly diagnosed, untreated classical Hodgkin lymphoma PBMCs served as comparison. The assay was immunoSEQ multiplex PCR, and TCRdb's table has in-frame clones only and misses some. Of roughly 32,000 clones in the sample, roughly 94% were seen once. This clone was picked up one time. Its antigen is still unknown. This chain connects TRBV5-1 to TRBJ1-2; weak D call: TRBD1 (6 bases). Source material: peripheral blood mononuclear cells (PBMCs). This clonotype was obtained from a human donor with classical Hodgkin lymphoma. CDR3 nucleotide sequence: TGCGCCAGCAGCCTGGCACAGGGCTCTGGCTACACCTTC. Translating gives CASSLAQGSGYTF.